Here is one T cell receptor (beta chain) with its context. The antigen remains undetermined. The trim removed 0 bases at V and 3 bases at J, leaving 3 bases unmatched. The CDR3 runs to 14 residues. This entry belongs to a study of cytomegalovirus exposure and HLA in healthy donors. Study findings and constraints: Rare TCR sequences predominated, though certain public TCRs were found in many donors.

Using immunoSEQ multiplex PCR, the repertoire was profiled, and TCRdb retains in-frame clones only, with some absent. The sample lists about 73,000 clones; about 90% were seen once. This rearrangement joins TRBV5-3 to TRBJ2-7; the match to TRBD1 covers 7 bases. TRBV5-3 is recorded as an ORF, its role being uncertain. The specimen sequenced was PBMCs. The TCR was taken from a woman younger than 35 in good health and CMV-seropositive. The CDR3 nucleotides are TGTGCCAGAAGCTTGGGACAGGGAAGCTACGAGCAGTACTTC. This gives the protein CARSLGQGSYEQYF.